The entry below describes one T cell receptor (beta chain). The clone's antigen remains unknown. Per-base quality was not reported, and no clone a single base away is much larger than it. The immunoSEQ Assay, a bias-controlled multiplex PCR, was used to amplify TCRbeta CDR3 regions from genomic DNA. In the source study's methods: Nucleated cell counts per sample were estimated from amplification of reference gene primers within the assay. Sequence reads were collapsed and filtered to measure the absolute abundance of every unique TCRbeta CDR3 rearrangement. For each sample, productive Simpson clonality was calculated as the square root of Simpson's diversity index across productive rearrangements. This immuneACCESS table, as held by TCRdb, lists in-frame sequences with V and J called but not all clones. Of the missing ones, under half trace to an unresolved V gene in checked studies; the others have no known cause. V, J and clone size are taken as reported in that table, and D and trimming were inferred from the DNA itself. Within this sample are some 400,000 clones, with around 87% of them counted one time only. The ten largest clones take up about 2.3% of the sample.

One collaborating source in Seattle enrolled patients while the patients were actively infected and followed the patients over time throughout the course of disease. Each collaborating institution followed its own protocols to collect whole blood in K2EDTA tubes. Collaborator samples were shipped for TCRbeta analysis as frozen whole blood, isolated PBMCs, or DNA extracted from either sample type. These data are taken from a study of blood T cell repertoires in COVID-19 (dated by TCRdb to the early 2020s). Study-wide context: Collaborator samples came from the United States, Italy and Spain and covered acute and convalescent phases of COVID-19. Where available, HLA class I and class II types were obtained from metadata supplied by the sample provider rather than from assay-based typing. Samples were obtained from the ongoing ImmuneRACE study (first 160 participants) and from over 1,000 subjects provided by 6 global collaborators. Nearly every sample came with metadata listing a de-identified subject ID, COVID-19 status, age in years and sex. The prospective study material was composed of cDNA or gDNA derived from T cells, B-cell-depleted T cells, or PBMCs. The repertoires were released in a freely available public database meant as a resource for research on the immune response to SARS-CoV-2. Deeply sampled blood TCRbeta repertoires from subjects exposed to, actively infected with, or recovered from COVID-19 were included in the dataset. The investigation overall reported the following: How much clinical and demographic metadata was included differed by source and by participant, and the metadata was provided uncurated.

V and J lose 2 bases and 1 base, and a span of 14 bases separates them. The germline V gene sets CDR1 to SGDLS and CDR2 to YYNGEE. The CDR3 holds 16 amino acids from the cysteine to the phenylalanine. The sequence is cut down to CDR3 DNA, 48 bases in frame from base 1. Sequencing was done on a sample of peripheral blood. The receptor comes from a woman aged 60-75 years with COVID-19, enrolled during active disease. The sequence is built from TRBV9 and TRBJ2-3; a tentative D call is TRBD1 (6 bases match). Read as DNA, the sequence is TGTGCCAGCAGCGTCTGGCCAGGGGCCGGCACAGATACGCAGTATTTT. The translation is CASSVWPGAGTDTQYF.